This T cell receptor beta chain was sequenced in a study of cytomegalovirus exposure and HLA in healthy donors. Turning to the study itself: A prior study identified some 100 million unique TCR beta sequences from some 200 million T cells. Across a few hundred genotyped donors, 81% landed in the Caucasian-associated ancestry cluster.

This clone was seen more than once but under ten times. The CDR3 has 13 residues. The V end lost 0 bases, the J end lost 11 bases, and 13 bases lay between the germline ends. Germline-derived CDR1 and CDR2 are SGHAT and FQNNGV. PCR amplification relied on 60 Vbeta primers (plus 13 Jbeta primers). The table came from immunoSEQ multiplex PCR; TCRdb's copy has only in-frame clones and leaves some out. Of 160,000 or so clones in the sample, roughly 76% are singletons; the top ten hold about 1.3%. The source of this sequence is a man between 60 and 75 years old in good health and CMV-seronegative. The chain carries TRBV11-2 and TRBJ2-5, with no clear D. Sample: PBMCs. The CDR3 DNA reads TGTGCCAGCAGCTTAGAACCCTTGTCGGAGCAGTACTTC. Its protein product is CASSLEPLSEQYF.